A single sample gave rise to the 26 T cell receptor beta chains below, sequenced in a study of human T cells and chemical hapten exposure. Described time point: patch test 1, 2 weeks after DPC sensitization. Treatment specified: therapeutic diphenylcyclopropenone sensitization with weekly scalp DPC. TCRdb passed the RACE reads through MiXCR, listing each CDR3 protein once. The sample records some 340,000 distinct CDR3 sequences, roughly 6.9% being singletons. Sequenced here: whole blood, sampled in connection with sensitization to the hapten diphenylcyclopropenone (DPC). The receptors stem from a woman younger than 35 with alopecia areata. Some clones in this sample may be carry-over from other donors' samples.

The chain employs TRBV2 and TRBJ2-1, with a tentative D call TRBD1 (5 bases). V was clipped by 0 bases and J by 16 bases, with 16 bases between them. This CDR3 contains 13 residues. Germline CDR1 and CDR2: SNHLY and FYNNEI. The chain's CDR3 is CASSEAGLVNRFF. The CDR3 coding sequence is TGTGCCAGCAGTGAAGCGGGGCTAGTTAATCGTTTCTTC.

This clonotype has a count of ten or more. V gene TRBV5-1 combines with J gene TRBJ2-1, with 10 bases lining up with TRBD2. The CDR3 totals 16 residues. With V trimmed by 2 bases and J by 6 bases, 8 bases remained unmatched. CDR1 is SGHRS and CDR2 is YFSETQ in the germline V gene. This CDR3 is CASSFGSGGDPNEQFF. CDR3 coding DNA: TGCGCCAGCAGCTTTGGAAGCGGGGGGGACCCCAATGAGCAGTTCTTC. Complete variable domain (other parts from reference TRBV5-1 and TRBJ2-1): KAGVTQTPRYLIKTRGQQVTLSCSPISGHRSVSWYQQTPGQGLQFLFEYFSETQRNKGNFPGRFSGRQFSNSRSEMNVSTLELGDSALYLCASSFGSGGDPNEQFFGPGTRLTVL.

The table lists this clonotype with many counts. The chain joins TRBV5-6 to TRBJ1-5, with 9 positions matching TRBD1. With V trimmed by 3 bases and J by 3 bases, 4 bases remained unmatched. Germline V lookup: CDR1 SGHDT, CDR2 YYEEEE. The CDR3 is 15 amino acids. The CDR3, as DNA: TGTGCCAGCAGCTCAGGACAGGGGCCCAATCAGCCCCAGCATTTT. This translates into CASSSGQGPNQPQHF.

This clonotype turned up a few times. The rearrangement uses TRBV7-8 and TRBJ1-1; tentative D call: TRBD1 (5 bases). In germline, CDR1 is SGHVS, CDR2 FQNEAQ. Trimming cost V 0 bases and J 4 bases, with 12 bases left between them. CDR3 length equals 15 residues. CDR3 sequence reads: CASSLAEKGTTEAFF. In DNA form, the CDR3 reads TGTGCCAGCAGCTTAGCAGAAAAGGGGACCACTGAAGCTTTCTTT.

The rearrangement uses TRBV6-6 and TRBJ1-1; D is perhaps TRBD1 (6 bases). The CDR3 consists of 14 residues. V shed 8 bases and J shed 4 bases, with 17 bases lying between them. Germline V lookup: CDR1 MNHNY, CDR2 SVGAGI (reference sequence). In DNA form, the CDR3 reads TGTGCCAGCCTATCTATACAGGGCGCCACTGAAGCTTTCTTT. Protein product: CASLSIQGATEAFF.

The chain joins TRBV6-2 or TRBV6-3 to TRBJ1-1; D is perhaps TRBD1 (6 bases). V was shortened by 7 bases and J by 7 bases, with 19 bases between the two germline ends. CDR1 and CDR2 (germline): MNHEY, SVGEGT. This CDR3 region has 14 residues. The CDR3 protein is CASISVGANDEAFF. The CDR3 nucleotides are TGTGCCAGCATCAGCGTGGGGGCGAACGATGAAGCTTTCTTT.

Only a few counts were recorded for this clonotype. The CDR3 protein is CASSQGRAGAAVYGYTF. The CDR3 nucleotides are TGCGCCAGCAGCCAAGGACGGGCCGGGGCGGCTGTCTATGGCTACACCTTC. V usage is TRBV4-1 and J usage is TRBJ1-2; D may be TRBD1 (5 bases). V lost 1 base to trimming and J lost 4 bases, with 19 bases between them. CDR3 size: 17 residues. From germline, CDR1 is MGHRA and CDR2 YSYEKL.

CDR3 nucleotides: TGTGCCAGCAGCCCGGGGGGGCTGGAAGATACGCAGTATTTT. It yields the protein CASSPGGLEDTQYF. The chain recombines TRBV4-2 with TRBJ2-3; TRBD2 agrees at 8 bases. This CDR3 spans 14 amino acids. Trimming removed 4 bases from V and 5 bases from J; junction bases left unmatched: 5. Per the germline V gene, CDR1 is LGHNA and CDR2 is YNFKEQ.

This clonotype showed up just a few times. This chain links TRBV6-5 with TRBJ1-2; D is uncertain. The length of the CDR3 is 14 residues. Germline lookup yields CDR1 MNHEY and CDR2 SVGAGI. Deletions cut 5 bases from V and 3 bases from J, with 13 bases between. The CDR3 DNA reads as TGTGCCAGCAGTCCCCGTGGCCGGGACTATGGCTACACCTTC. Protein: CASSPRGRDYGYTF.

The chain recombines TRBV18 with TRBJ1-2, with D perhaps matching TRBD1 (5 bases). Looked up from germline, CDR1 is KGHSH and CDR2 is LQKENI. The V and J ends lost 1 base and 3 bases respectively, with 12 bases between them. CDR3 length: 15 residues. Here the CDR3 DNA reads TGTGCCAGCTCACCACGGGTTGGGGGAGACTATGGCTACACCTTC. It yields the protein CASSPRVGGDYGYTF.

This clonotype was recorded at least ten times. CDR3 DNA: TGTGCCAGCTCACCAAGGGGGGACACTGAAGCTTTCTTT. It translates to CASSPRGDTEAFF. The V gene is TRBV18, the J gene TRBJ1-1; possible D gene TRBD1, 6 bases. The ends were cut back, 2 bases at V and 3 bases at J, with 7 bases in the middle. This CDR3 is 13 amino acids long. Germline CDR1 is KGHSH and CDR2 is LQKENI.

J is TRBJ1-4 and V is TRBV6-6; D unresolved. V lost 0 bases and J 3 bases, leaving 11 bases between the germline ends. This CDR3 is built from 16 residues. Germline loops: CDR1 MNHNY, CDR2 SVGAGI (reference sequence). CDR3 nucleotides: TGTGCCAGCAGTTACTCGACCCACGGGCCTAATGAAAAACTGTTTTTT. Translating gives CASSYSTHGPNEKLFF.

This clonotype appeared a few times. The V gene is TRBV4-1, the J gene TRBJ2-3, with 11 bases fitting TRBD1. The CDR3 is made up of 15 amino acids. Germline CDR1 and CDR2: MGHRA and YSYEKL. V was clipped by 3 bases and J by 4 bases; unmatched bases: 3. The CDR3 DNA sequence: TGCGCCAGCAGCCAGTTGGGACAGGGGGCAGATACGCAGTATTTT. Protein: CASSQLGQGADTQYF.

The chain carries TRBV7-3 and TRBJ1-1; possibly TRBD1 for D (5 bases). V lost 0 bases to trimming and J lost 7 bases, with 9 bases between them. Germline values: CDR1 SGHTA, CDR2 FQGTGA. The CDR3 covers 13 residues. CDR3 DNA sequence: TGTGCCAGCAGCTTAACGGCAGGGAATGAAGCTTTCTTT. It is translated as CASSLTAGNEAFF.

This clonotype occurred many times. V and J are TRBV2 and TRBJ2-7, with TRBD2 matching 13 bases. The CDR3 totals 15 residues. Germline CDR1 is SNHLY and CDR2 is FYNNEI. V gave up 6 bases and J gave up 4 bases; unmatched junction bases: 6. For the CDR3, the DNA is TGTGCCAGCAGCGGACTAGCGGGGGCGGGGTACGAGCAGTACTTC. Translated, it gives CASSGLAGAGYEQYF.

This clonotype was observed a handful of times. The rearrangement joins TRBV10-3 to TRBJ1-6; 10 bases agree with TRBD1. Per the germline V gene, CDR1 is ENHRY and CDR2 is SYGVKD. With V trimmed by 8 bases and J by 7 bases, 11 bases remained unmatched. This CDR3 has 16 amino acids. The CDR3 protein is CAIGLRWDRGNSPLHF. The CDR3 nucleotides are TGTGCCATCGGACTAAGATGGGACAGGGGAAATTCACCCCTCCACTTT.

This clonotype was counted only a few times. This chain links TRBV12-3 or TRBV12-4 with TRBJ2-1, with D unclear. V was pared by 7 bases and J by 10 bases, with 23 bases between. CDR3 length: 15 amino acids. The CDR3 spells CASTRSWAGLGEQFF. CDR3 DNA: TGTGCCAGCACCCGAAGCTGGGCAGGCCTGGGAGAGCAGTTCTTC.

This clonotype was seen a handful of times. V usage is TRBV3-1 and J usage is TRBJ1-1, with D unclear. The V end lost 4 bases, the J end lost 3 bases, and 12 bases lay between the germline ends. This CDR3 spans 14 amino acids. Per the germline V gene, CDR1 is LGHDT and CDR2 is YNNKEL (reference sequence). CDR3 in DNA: TGTGCCAGCAGCCGCGGCTCCGAGGACACTGAAGCTTTCTTT. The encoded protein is CASSRGSEDTEAFF.

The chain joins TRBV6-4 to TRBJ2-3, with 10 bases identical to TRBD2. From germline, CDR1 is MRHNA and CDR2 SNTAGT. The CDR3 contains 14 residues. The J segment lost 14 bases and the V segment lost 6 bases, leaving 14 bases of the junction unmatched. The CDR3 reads CASREGLAGAPPYF. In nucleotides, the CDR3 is TGTGCCAGCAGGGAGGGTCTAGCGGGGGCCCCACCGTATTTT.

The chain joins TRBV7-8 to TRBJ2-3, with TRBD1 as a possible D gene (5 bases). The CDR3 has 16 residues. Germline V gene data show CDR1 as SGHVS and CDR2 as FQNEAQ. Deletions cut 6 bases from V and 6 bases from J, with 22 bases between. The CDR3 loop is CASSWLVAPPGDTQYF. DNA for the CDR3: TGTGCCAGCAGTTGGTTGGTGGCCCCTCCAGGGGATACGCAGTATTTT. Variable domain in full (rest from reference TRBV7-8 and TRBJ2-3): GAGVSQSPRYKVAKRGQDVALRCDPISGHVSLFWYQQALGQGPEFLTYFQNEAQLDKSGLPSDRFFAERPEGSVSTLKIQRTQQEDSAVYLCASSWLVAPPGDTQYFGPGTRLTVL.

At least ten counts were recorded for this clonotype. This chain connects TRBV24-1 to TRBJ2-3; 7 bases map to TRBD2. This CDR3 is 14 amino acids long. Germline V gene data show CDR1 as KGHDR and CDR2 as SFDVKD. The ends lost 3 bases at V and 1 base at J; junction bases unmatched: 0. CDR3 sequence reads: CATSDGGGTDTQYF. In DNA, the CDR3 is TGTGCCACCAGTGATGGGGGGGGCACAGATACGCAGTATTTT.

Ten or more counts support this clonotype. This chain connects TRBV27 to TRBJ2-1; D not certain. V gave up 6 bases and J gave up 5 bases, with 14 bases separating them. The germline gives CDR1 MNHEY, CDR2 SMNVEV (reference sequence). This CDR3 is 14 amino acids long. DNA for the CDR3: TGTGCCAGCAGCGCGGTTTTGTTTGACAATGAGCAGTTCTTC. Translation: CASSAVLFDNEQFF.

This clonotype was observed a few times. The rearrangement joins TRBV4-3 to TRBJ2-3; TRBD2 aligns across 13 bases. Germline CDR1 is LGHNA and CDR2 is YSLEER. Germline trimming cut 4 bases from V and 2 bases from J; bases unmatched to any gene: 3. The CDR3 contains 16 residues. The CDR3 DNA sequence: TGCGCCAGCAGCCGGGGACTAGCGGGGTTCACAGATACGCAGTATTTT. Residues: CASSRGLAGFTDTQYF.

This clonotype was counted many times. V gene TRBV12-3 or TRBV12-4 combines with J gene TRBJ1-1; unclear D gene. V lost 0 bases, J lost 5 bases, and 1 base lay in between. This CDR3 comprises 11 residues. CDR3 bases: TGTGCCAGCAGTTTAGCGACTGAAGCTTTCTTT. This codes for CASSLATEAFF.

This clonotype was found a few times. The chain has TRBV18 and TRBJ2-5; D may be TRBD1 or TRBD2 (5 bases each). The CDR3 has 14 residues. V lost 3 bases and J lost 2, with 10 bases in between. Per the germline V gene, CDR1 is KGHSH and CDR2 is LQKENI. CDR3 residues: CASSPGTLQETQYF. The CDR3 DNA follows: TGTGCCAGCTCACCCGGGACGTTACAAGAGACCCAGTACTTC. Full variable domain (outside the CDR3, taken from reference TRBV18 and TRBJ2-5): NAGVMQNPRHLVRRRGQEARLRCSPMKGHSHVYWYRQLPEEGLKFMVYLQKENIIDESGMPKERFSAEFPKEGPSILRIQQVVRGDSAAYFCASSPGTLQETQYFGPGTRLLVL.

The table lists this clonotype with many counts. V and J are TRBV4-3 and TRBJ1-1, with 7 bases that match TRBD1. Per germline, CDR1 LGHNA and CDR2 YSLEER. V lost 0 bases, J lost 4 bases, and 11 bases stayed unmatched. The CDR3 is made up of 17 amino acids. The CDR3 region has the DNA TGCGCCAGCAGCCAAGATCGCCTAGAGGGGGCTTCCACTGAAGCTTTCTTT. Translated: CASSQDRLEGASTEAFF.